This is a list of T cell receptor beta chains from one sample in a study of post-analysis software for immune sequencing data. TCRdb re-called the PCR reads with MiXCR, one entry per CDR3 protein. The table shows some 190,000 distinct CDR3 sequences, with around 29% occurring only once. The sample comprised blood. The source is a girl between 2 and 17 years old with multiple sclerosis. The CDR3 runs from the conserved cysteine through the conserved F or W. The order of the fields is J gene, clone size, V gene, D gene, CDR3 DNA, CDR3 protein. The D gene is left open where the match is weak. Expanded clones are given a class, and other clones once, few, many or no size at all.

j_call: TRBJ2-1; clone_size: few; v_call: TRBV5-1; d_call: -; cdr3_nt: TGCGCCAGCACCCCGCAGGGATCCTACAATGAGCAGTTCTTC; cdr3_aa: CASTPQGSYNEQFF
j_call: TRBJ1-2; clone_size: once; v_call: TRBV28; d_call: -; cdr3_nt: TGTGTCAGCAGTCCCAACGACCTTGCAAGTCCCACGGGCTACACCTTC; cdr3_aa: CVSSPNDLASPTGYTF
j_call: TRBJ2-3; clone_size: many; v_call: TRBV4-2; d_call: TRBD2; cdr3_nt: TGTGCCAGCAGCCAAGAATTAACTAGCGGGGGGCGCACAGATACGCAGTATTTT; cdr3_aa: CASSQELTSGGRTDTQYF
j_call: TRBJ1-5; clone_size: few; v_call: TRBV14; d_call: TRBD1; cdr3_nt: TGTGCCAGCAGCCAAGTACAGGGGGCTAGATCCTTTTGCAATCAGCCCCAGCATTTT; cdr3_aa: CASSQVQGARSFCNQPQHF
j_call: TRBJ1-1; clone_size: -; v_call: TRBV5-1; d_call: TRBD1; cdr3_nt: TGCGCCAGCAGCTTGGGGGGACAGGGTGAAGCTTTCTTT; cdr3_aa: CASSLGGQGEAFF
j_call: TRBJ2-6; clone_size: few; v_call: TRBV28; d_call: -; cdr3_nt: TGTGCCAGCAGACCCCAGACCTCTGGGGCCAACGTCCTGACTTTC; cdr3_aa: CASRPQTSGANVLTF
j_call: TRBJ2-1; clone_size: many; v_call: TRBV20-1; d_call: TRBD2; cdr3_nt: TGCAGTGCCAGACGGTTACTAGCGGGACTTCACAATGAGCAGTTCTTC; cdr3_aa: CSARRLLAGLHNEQFF
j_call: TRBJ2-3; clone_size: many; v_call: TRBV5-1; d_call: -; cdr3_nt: TGCGCCAGCAGCACACGGGACATAGATACGCAGTATTTT; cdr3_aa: CASSTRDIDTQYF
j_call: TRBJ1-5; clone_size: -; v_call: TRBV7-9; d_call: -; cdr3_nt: TGTGCCAGCAGCTCGGCCGACGCCAGGGGCCAGCCCCAGCATTTT; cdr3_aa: CASSSADARGQPQHF
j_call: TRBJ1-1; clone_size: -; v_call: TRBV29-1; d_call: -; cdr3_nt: TGCAGCGTTCTACAGGGTTCGCAAGGGAAGTACACTGAAGCTTTCTTT; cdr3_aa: CSVLQGSQGKYTEAFF
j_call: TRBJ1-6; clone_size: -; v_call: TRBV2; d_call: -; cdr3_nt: TGTGCCAGCGGACGGGATAATTCACCCCTCCACTTT; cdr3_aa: CASGRDNSPLHF
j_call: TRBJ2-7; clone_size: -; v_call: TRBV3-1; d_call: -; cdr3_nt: TGTGCCAGCAGCCAAGGTCAGGAGGTATACAATGAGCAGTACTTC; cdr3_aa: CASSQGQEVYNEQYF
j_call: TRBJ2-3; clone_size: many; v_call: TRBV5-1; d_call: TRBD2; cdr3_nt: TGCGCCAGCAGCTTGGGGCGGACTAGCGGAGCCCAGGATACGCAGTATTTT; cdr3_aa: CASSLGRTSGAQDTQYF
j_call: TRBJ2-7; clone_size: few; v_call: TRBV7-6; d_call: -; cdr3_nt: TGTGCCAGCAGCTCCGGGTGGGAGCAGTACTTC; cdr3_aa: CASSSGWEQYF
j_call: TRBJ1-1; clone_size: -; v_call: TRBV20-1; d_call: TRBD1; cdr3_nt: TGCAGTGCTACCAGACAGGGGCCTAACACTGAAGCTTTCTTT; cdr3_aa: CSATRQGPNTEAFF
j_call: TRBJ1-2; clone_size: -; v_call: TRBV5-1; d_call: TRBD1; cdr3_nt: TGCGCCAGCAGCTTGGCCCCAAGGGGGCTAGATGACTATGGCTACACCTTC; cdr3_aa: CASSLAPRGLDDYGYTF
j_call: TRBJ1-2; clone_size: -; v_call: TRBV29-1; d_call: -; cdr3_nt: TGCAGCGTTGAAGATCGAGAAGTCCCGATTAACAATGGCTACACCTTC; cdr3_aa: CSVEDREVPINNGYTF
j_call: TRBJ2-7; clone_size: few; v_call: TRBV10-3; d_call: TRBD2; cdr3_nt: TGTGCCATCAGCGGGACTAGCGGTAATGAGCAGTACTTC; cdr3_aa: CAISGTSGNEQYF
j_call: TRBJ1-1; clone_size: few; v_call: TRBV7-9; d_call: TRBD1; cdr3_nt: TGTGCCAGCAGTCTAGGCCGGACAGGCAACACTGAAGCTTTCTTT; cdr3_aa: CASSLGRTGNTEAFF
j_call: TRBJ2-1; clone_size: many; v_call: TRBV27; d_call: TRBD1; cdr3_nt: TGTGCCAGCAGTCCGGACAGGGCAAGAAACAATGAGCAGTTCTTC; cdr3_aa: CASSPDRARNNEQFF
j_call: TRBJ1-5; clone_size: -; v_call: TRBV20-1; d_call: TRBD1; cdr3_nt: TGCAGTGCTCCGCGCCTACAGGGGGCTGCTGGCAATCAGCCCCAGCATTTT; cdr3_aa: CSAPRLQGAAGNQPQHF
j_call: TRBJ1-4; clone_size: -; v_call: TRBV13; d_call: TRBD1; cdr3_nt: TGTGCCAGCAGCCTAAGACAGGGAACGGATGAAAAACTGTTTTTT; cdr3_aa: CASSLRQGTDEKLFF
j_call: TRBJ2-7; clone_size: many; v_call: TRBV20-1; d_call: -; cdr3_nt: TGCAGTGCTAGGTCCTCGTCAGGGGTATCCTACGAGCAGTACTTC; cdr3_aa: CSARSSSGVSYEQYF
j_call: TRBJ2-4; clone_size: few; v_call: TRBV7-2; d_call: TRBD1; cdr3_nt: TGTGCCAGCAGCTCACAGGGGGCACGAAGTGAGCAGTACTTC; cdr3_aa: CASSSQGARSEQYF
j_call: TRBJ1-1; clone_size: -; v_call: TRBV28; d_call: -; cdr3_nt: TGTGCCAGCATCTCGGCGGGAATTACGGGGACTGAAGCTTTCTTT; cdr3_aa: CASISAGITGTEAFF
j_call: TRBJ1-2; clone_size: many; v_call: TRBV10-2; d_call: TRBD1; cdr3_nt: TGCGCCAGCAGCCCGACAGGGTTTAACTATGGCTACACCTTC; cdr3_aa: CASSPTGFNYGYTF
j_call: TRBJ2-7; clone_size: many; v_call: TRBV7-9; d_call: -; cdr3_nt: TGTGCCAGCAGCAAAGCTAAGGGAGAGGGCCACGAGCAGTACTTC; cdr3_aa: CASSKAKGEGHEQYF
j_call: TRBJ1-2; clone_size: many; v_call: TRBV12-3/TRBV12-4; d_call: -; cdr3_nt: TGTGCCAGCAGTCTGGGGGTGCAGGGCTTCTATGGCTACACCTTC; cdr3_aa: CASSLGVQGFYGYTF
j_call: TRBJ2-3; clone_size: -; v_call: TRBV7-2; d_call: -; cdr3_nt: TGTGCCAGCAGCCGTCGGGGCTTCCTCTGGGGTACAGATACGCAGTATTTT; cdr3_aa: CASSRRGFLWGTDTQYF
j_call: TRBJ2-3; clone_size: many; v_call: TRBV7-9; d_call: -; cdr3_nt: TGTGCCAGCAGCTTAGACACAGATACGCAGTATTTT; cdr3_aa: CASSLDTDTQYF
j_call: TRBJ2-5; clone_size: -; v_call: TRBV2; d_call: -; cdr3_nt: TGTGCCAGCAATCAGGGAATAGGGACTCAGTACTTC; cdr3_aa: CASNQGIGTQYF
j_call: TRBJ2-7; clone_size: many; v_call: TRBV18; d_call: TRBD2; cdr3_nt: TGTGCCAGCTCACCCCAGTCAACGGGACTAGCGGGAGGTACCTACGAGCAGTACTTC; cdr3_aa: CASSPQSTGLAGGTYEQYF
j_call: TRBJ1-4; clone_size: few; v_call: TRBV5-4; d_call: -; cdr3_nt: TGTGCCAGCAGCTTGGATGAAAAACTGTTTTTT; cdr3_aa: CASSLDEKLFF
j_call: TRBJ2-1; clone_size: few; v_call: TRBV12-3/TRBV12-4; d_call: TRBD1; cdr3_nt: TGTGCCAGCAGTTCCTCCCGGGACAGGGGGCAGTTCTTC; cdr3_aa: CASSSSRDRGQFF
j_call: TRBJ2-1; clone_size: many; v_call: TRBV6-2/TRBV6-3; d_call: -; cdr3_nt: TGTGCCAGCACCACCTCAGCTGCCAATGAGCAGTTCTTC; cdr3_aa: CASTTSAANEQFF
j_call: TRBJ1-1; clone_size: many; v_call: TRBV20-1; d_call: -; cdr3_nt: TGCAGTGCTACCAGGGCCTCAGGTACTGAAGCTTTCTTT; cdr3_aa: CSATRASGTEAFF
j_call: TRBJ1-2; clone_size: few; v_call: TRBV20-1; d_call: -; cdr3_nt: TGCAGTGCTAGGCCGACAGAGCACTATGGCTACACCTTC; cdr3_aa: CSARPTEHYGYTF
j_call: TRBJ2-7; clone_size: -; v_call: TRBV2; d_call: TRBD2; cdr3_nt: TGTGCCAGCAGTGGGCCCCTAAGCGGGGGGCCCTCCTACGAGCAGTACTTC; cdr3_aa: CASSGPLSGGPSYEQYF
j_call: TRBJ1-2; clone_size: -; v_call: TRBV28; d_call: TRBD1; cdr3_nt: TGTGCCAGCAGTCTTACAGGGGGCGCGGGCTATGGCTACACCTTC; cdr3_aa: CASSLTGGAGYGYTF
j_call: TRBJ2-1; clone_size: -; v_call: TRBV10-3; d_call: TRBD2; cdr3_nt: TGTGCCATCAGAAGGACTAGCGGGAACCTTAATGAGCAGTTCTTC; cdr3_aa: CAIRRTSGNLNEQFF
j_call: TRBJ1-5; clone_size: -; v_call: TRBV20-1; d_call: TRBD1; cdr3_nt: TGCAGTGTATGCAGGGACAGGGGCCGCCAGCCCCAGCATTTT; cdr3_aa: CSVCRDRGRQPQHF
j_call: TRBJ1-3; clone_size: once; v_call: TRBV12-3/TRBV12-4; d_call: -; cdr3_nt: TGTGCCAGCAGTTTGGCCAGTGGAAACACCAGATATTTT; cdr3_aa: CASSLASGNTRYF
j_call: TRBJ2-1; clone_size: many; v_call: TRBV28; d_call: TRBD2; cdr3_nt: TGTGCCAGCAGCCTGGGGGCTAGCGGGAGGGGCGATGAGCAGTTCTTC; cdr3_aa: CASSLGASGRGDEQFF